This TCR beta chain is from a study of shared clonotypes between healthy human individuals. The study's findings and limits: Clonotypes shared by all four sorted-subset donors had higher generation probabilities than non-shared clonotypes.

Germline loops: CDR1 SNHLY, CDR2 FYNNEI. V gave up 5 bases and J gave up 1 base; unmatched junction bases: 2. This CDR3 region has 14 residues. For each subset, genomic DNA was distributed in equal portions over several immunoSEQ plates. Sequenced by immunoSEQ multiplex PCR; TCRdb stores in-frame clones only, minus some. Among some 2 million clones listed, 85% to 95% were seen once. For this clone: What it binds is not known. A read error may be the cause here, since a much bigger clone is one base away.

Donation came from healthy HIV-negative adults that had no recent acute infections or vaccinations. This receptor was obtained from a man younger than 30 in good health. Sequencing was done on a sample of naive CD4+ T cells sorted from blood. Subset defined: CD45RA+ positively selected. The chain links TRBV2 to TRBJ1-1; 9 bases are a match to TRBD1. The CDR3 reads CASSSGQGNTEAFF. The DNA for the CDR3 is TGTGCCAGCAGTTCGGGACAGGGGAACACTGAAGCTTTCTTT.